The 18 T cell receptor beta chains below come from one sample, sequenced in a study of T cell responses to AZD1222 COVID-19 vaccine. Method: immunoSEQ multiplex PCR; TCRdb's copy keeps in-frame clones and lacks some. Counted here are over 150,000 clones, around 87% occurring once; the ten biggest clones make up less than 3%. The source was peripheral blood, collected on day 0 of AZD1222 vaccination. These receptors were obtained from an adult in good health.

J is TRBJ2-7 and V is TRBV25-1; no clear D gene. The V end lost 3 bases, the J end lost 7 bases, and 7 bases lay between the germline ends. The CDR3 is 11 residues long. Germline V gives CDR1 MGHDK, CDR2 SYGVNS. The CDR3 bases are TGTGCCAGCAGTGACCGGTGGGAGCAGTACTTC. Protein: CASSDRWEQYF.

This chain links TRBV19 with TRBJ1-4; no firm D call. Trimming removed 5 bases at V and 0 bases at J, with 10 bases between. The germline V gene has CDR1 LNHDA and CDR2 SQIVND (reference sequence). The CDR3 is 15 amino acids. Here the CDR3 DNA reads TGTGCCAGTAGTCTCGGATTTACAACTAATGAAAAACTGTTTTTT. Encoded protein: CASSLGFTTNEKLFF.

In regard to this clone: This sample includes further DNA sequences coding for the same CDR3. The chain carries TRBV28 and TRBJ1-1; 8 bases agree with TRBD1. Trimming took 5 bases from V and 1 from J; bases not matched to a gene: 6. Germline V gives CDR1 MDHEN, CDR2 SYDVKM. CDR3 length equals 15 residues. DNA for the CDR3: TGTGCCAGCAGTCCCGGGACAGGCCCGAACACTGAAGCTTTCTTT. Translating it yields CASSPGTGPNTEAFF.

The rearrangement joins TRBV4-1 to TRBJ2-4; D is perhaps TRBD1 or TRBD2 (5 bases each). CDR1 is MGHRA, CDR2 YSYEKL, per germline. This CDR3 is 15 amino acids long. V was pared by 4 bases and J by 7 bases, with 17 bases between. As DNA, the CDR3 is TGCGCCAGCAGCCGCGAGGGGCGTAGGAGTAACATTCAGTACTTC. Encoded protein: CASSREGRRSNIQYF.

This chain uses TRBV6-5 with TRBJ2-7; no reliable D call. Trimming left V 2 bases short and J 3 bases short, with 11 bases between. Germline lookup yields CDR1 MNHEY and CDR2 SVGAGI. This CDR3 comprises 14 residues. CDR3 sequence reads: CASSYDRRNYEQYF. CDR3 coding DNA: TGTGCCAGCAGTTACGATCGGCGGAACTACGAGCAGTACTTC.

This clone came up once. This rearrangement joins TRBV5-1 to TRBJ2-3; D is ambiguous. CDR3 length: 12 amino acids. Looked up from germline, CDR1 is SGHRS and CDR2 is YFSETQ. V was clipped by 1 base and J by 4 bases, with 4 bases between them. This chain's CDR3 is CASSLLADTQYF. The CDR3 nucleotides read TGCGCCAGCAGCTTGTTGGCAGATACGCAGTATTTT.

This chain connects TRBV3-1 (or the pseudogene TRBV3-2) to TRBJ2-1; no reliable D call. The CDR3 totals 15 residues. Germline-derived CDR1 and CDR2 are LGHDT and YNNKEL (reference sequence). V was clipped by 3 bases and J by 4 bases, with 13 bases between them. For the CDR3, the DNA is TGTGCCAGCAGCCAGGCCCTAGGTAGGTACAATGAGCAGTTCTTC. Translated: CASSQALGRYNEQFF.

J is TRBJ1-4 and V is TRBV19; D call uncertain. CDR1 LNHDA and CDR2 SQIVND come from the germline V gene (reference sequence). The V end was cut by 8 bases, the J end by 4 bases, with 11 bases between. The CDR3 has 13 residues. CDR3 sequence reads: CASGKGYNEKLFF. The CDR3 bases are TGTGCCAGTGGTAAAGGGTATAATGAAAAACTGTTTTTT.

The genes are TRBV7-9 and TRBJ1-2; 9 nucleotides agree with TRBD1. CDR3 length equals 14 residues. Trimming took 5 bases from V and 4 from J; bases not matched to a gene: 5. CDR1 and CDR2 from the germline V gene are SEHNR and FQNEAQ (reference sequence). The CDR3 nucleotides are TGTGCCAGCAGCCGACAGGGGGGAATCTATGGCTACACCTTC. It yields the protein CASSRQGGIYGYTF. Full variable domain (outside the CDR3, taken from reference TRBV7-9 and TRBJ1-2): DTGVSQNPRHKITKRGQNVTFRCDPISEHNRLYWYRQTLGQGPEFLTYFQNEAQLEKSRLLSDRFSAERPKGSFSTLEIQRTEQGDSAMYLCASSRQGGIYGYTFGSGTRLTVV.

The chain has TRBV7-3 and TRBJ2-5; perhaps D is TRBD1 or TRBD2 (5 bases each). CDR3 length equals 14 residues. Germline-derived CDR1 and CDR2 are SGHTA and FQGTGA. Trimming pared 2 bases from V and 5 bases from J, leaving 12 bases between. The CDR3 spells CASSLAGRRETQYF. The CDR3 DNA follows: TGTGCCAGCAGCTTAGCAGGGCGGAGGGAGACCCAGTACTTC.

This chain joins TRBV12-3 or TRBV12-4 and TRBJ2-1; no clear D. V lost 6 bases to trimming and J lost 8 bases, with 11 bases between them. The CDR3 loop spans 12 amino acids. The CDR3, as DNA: TGTGCCAGCAGCGGCGCTGGCGATGAGCAGTTCTTC. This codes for CASSGAGDEQFF.

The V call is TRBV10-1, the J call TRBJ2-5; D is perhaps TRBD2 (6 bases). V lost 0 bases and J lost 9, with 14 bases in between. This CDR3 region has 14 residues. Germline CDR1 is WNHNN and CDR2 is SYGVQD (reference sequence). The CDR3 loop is CASSESGGVRPQYF. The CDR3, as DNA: TGCGCCAGCAGTGAGTCGGGCGGGGTTCGGCCCCAGTACTTC.

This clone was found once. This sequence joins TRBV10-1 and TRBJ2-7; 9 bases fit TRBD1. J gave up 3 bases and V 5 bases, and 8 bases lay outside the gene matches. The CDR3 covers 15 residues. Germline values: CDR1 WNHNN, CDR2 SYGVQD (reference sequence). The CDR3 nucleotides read TGCGCCAGCAGTCCGGACAGGGGACCTAACTACGAGCAGTACTTC. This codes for CASSPDRGPNYEQYF.

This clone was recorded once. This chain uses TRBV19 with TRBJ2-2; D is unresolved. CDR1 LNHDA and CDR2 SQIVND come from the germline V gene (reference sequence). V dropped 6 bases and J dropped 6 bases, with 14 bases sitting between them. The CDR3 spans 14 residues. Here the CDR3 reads CASSPHRGSGELFF. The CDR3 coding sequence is TGTGCCAGTAGCCCACACCGTGGGTCCGGGGAGCTGTTTTTT.

The CDR3 protein is CASSRGQAHHNEQFF. The CDR3 DNA sequence: TGTGCCAGCAGTCGGGGACAAGCACATCACAATGAGCAGTTCTTC. The V gene is TRBV6-5, the J gene TRBJ2-1; maybe TRBD1 (6 bases). CDR3 size: 15 residues. Germline CDR1 is MNHEY and CDR2 is SVGAGI. V lost 5 bases and J 5 bases, leaving 16 bases between the germline ends.

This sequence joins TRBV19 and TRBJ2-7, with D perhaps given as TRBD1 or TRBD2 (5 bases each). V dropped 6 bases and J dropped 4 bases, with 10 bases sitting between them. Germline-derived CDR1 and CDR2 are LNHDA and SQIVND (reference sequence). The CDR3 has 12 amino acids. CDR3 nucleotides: TGTGCCAGTAGCCCGGGGCCGTACGAGCAGTACTTC. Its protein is CASSPGPYEQYF. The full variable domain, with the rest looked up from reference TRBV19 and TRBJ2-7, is DGGITQSPKYLFRKEGQNVTLSCEQNLNHDAMYWYRQDPGQGLRLIYYSQIVNDFQKGDIAEGYSVSREKKESFPLTVTSAQKNPTAFYLCASSPGPYEQYFGPGTRLTVT.

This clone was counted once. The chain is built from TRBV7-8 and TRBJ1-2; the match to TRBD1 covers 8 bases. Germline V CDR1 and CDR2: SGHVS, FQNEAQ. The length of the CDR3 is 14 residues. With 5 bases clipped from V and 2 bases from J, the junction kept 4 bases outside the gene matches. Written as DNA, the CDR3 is TGTGCCAGCAGCGGCAGGACAGGGAACTATGGCTACACCTTC. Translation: CASSGRTGNYGYTF.

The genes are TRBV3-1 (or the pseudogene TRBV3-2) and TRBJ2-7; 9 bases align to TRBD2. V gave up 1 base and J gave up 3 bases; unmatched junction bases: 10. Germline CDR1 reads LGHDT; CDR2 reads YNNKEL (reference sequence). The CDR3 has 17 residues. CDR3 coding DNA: TGTGCCAGCAGCCAAGGGGATAGCGGGAGTAAAGGCTACGAGCAGTACTTC. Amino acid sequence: CASSQGDSGSKGYEQYF.